The sequence of this T cell receptor beta chain was determined in a study of blood T cell repertoires in COVID-19. The repertoire was sequenced with immunoSEQ multiplex PCR; TCRdb's copy has only in-frame clones and lacks some. Seen here are around 260,000 clones, about 89% observed once, and the top ten hold approximately 9.4%. This receptor was obtained from a man in his forties who had recovered from COVID-19. The sequenced sample was peripheral blood.

Here the CDR3 reads CASSPGTGTGANVLTF. In DNA form, the CDR3 reads TGTGCCAGCAGCCCCGGGACAGGGACTGGGGCCAACGTCCTGACTTTC. The chain recombines TRBV5-8 with TRBJ2-6; 9 bases agree with TRBD1. V lost 4 bases to trimming and J lost 2 bases; unmatched junction nucleotides: 4. There are 16 residues in the CDR3. CDR1 and CDR2 (germline): SGHTS, YDEGEE. The full variable domain, rest sourced from reference TRBV5-8 and TRBJ2-6, is EAGVTQSPTHLIKTRGQQATLRCSPISGHTSVYWYQQALGLGLQFLLWYDEGEERNRGNFPPRFSGRQFPNYSSELNVNALELEDSALYLCASSPGTGTGANVLTFGAGSRLTVL.